The source of this T cell receptor (beta chain) is a study of CD8 T cells in Susac syndrome. The study, taken as a whole, reports: It was acknowledged in the study that its TCR sequencing and HLA analysis involved a relatively small number of individuals.

Note on this clonotype: The antigen remains undetermined.

Sequencing of TCR beta, carried out with a high-throughput approach, was applied to CD8+ and CD4+ T cells from the blood. Germline assignment: CDR1 MNHNS and CDR2 SASEGT. This CDR3 has 17 amino acids. Between the trimmed V and J ends, which lost 5 bases and 4 bases, there was a span of 23 bases. Random-hexamer reverse transcription was applied to roughly 0.5 to 1 ug RNA. With immunoSEQ multiplex PCR, TCR beta CDR3 was amplified across 54 Vbeta and 13 Jbeta. TCRdb re-called the immunoSEQ multiplex PCR reads through MiXCR, storing one row per CDR3 protein. The top ten hold approximately 0.12% of the sample, which has about 430,000 distinct CDR3 sequences, around 85% seen once.

The sequence derives from a human donor with multiple sclerosis. The rearrangement links TRBV6-1 to TRBJ1-1; possibly TRBD1 for D (6 bases). Sequencing input: CD8+ T cells from PBMCs. The chain's CDR3 is CASSPGGALGGVTEAFF. CDR3 nucleotides: TGTGCCAGCAGTCCCGGGGGGGCGCTGGGAGGGGTCACTGAAGCTTTCTTT.